The rows below give T cell receptor beta chains drawn from one sample of a study of T cells in Graves' hyperthyroidism and ophthalmopathy. One entry per CDR3 protein, called by TCRdb with MiXCR from the multiplex PCR reads. Here the sample spans approximately 600,000 distinct CDR3 sequences, under 25% being singletons. The sequenced sample consisted of blood. All receptors derive from a man aged 25-40 years with Graves' ophthalmopathy. Both conserved end residues are part of each CDR3. A D gene is named only where the DNA matches it firmly. Size values are once, few and many counts, or a class for expanded clones, and some rows have none.

>TRBJ2-3|-|TRBD2|TRBV6-1
TGTGCCAGCAGTGAACTCCGGGGGGTAGCGGGCACAGATACGCAGTATTTT
CASSELRGVAGTDTQYF
>TRBJ2-7|few|-|TRBV20-1
TGCAGTGCTAGAGACCCAGGACAGATCTACGAGCAGTACTTC
CSARDPGQIYEQYF
>TRBJ2-6|-|TRBD1|TRBV4-1
TGTGCCAGCAGCCATACCGCACCTCGGGACAGGGGACTCTCTGGGGCCAACGTCCTGACTTTC
CASSHTAPRDRGLSGANVLTF
>TRBJ1-2|few|-|TRBV6-9
TGTGCCAGCAGTTACCAGGTCGCGGCTTCGGATGGCTACACCTTC
CASSYQVAASDGYTF
>TRBJ2-2|-|-|TRBV14
TGTGCCAGCAGGACCAAAAGAACCGGGGAGCTGTTTTTT
CASRTKRTGELFF
>TRBJ1-2|few|TRBD1|TRBV11-2
TGTGCCAGCAGCACAGGGGGCGAGGGCTATGACTACACCTTC
CASSTGGEGYDYTF
>TRBJ2-7|many|TRBD1|TRBV18
TGTGCCAGCTCACCAAGACCGGGACAGGGATACGAGCAGTACTTC
CASSPRPGQGYEQYF
>TRBJ2-3|many|-|TRBV12-3/TRBV12-4
TGTGCCAGCACCGACTCAGATACGCAGTATTTT
CASTDSDTQYF
>TRBJ2-7|-|TRBD1|TRBV7-2
TGTGCCAGCAGCCCTTTGGGACAGCTCTACGAGCAGTACTTC
CASSPLGQLYEQYF
>TRBJ1-1|many|-|TRBV10-3
TGTGCCATCAGTGAATATGACAGTCTAAACACTGAAGCTTTCTTT
CAISEYDSLNTEAFF
>TRBJ2-4|few|-|TRBV2
TGTGCCAGCAGTGAACGGTCCACCGGGGTAAACATTCAGTACTTC
CASSERSTGVNIQYF
>TRBJ2-7|-|TRBD2|TRBV30
TGTGCCTGGTCCACTAGCGGGAGAGGGTACGAGCAGTACTTC
CAWSTSGRGYEQYF
>TRBJ2-3|-|-|TRBV5-1
TGCGCCAGCAGCCAAGTGGGGAGCCTTTCGGTCACAGATACGCAGTATTTT
CASSQVGSLSVTDTQYF
>TRBJ2-3|few|TRBD2|TRBV5-1
TGCGCCAGCAGCTTAGCGATCAGCGGGAGATCAGATACGCAGTATTTT
CASSLAISGRSDTQYF
>TRBJ2-2|-|-|TRBV20-1
TGCAGTGCTAAGTGGGGCGGGAACACCGGGGAGCTGTTTTTT
CSAKWGGNTGELFF
>TRBJ2-7|-|-|TRBV10-3
TGTGCCATCAGTGAGTCGGTCAGGGAACCGTACGAGCAGTACTTC
CAISESVREPYEQYF
>TRBJ1-6|-|-|TRBV30
TGTGCCTGGAGTGTAGGTCCGGGGGCTTTCGATTCACCCCTCCACTTT
CAWSVGPGAFDSPLHF
>TRBJ2-1|few|-|TRBV27
TGTGCCAGCAGCCGGAGACAGGGTTCGGTGGGGGGGAGCTCCTACAATGAGCAGTTCTTC
CASSRRQGSVGGSSYNEQFF
>TRBJ2-3|-|-|TRBV18
TGTGCCAGCTCACACGGACTCCCCACAGATACGCAGTATTTT
CASSHGLPTDTQYF
>TRBJ1-5|-|-|TRBV28
TGTGCCAGCAGTATATGGGACACTAGCAATCAGCCCCTGCATTTT
CASSIWDTSNQPLHF
>TRBJ2-1|-|TRBD2|TRBV29-1
TGCAGCGTTGAAGGTCTAGCGGGTTTCTACAATGGGCAGTTCTTC
CSVEGLAGFYNGQFF
>TRBJ2-1|many|TRBD2|TRBV28
TGTGCCAGCAGTTTGTCTAGCGGGAGGGGCTTTTTTTATGAGCAGTTCTTC
CASSLSSGRGFFYEQFF
>TRBJ1-2|many|TRBD1|TRBV20-1
TGCAGTGCTACCCCAGGGGGCCGTGGCTATGGCTACACCTTC
CSATPGGRGYGYTF
>TRBJ1-1|-|-|TRBV9
TGTGCCAGCAGCGTGGGGGGGGTTACGAACACTGAAGCTTTCTTT
CASSVGGVTNTEAFF
>TRBJ1-5|many|-|TRBV28
TGTGCCAGCAGTTCACTCAGCAATCAGCCCCAGCATTTT
CASSSLSNQPQHF
>TRBJ2-2|-|TRBD1|TRBV14
TGTGCCAGCAGCCGACAGGGGTCCGGGGAGCTGTTTTTT
CASSRQGSGELFF
>TRBJ2-5|-|TRBD1|TRBV4-3
TGCGCCAGCAGCCCGTCTCTAGACAGGGAAGAGACCCAGTACTTC
CASSPSLDREETQYF
>TRBJ2-7|many|-|TRBV28
TGTGCCAGCAGTTTGGAGGGGCCCGCCTACGAGCAGTACTTC
CASSLEGPAYEQYF
>TRBJ2-3|many|TRBD2|TRBV28
TGTGCCAGCAGTTTAATGCAGGGTCTGATAGCGGGGCCCACAGATACGCAGTATTTT
CASSLMQGLIAGPTDTQYF
>TRBJ2-7|-|TRBD1|TRBV14
TGTGCCAGCAGCCGTACACAGGGGGCGCTGGGCGAGCAGTACTTC
CASSRTQGALGEQYF
>TRBJ1-1|-|-|TRBV7-9
TGTGCCAGCAGCACCGAGACTGAAGCTTTCTTT
CASSTETEAFF
>TRBJ2-7|-|-|TRBV29-1
TGCAGCGCAGGGGACTTTGTCTCCTACGAGCAGTACTTC
CSAGDFVSYEQYF
>TRBJ2-1|-|TRBD1|TRBV10-3
TGTGCCATCAGTGAGAGTGAGGACAGGGAAGGAGACAATGAGCAGTTCTTC
CAISESEDREGDNEQFF
>TRBJ1-1|-|-|TRBV20-1
TGCAGTGCTAGTAGAGGCCTTGAAGCTTTCTTT
CSASRGLEAFF
>TRBJ2-2|few|-|TRBV7-3
TGTGCCAGCAGCTTGGGGGGCCTCGGGAACACCGGGGAGCTGTTTTTT
CASSLGGLGNTGELFF
>TRBJ2-7|many|-|TRBV18
TGTGCCAGCTCACCCTACAGGGAAGACTACGAGCAGTACTTC
CASSPYREDYEQYF
>TRBJ2-1|few|-|TRBV6-2/TRBV6-3
TGTGCCAGCAGTTATGGGGTAAATGAGCAGTTCTTC
CASSYGVNEQFF
>TRBJ2-7|many|-|TRBV5-1
TGCGCCAGCAGCGCGGGGCGCGGCGACACCTACGAGCAGTACTTC
CASSAGRGDTYEQYF
>TRBJ1-2|few|-|TRBV18
TGTGCCAGCTCACCCAACAGGGCCTATGGCTACACCTTC
CASSPNRAYGYTF
>TRBJ2-3|-|-|TRBV5-4
TGTGCCAGCAGCCAGACAGCTTCTAGCACAGATACGCAGTATTTT
CASSQTASSTDTQYF
>TRBJ1-3|-|TRBD1|TRBV27
TGTGCCAGCAGTCGGGACAGGGGAACTGGAAACACCATATATTTT
CASSRDRGTGNTIYF
>TRBJ2-7|-|TRBD1|TRBV11-2
TGTGCCAGCAGCCCAGGGGGGACAGGGGTTGGCGAGCAGTACTTC
CASSPGGTGVGEQYF
>TRBJ1-1|-|-|TRBV29-1
TGCAGCGGGCAATACCGGGGTAGCTCGAACACTGAAGCTTTCTTT
CSGQYRGSSNTEAFF
>TRBJ2-5|few|TRBD1|TRBV6-2/TRBV6-3
TGTGCCAGCAGTTACCCCACCGGACAGGGGGGAGAGACCCAGTACTTC
CASSYPTGQGGETQYF
>TRBJ2-7|few|-|TRBV7-9
TGTGCCAGCAGCTCAGGGACCGCCTACTACGAGCAGTACTTC
CASSSGTAYYEQYF
>TRBJ1-2|-|-|TRBV6-2/TRBV6-3
TGTGCCAGCAGTTACTCGAAGGGGCGAGCTAACTATGGCTACACCTTC
CASSYSKGRANYGYTF
>TRBJ2-1|-|-|TRBV10-3
TGTGCCACGCAACAGGGAGACTACAATGAGCAGTTCTTC
CATQQGDYNEQFF
>TRBJ2-7|many|TRBD2|TRBV7-9
TGTGCCAGCAGCCGTCCAGCGGGGACGACGACCTACGAGCAGTACTTC
CASSRPAGTTTYEQYF
>TRBJ1-5|many|-|TRBV28
TGTGCCAGCAGTTTTGATCAGCCCCAGCATTTT
CASSFDQPQHF
>TRBJ1-1|-|-|TRBV28
TGTGCCAGCAGGAGGGTTATGAACACTGAAGCTTTCTTT
CASRRVMNTEAFF
>TRBJ2-3|few|-|TRBV2
TGTGCCAGCAGTGAAGGGGCCGGAGATACGCAGTATTTT
CASSEGAGDTQYF